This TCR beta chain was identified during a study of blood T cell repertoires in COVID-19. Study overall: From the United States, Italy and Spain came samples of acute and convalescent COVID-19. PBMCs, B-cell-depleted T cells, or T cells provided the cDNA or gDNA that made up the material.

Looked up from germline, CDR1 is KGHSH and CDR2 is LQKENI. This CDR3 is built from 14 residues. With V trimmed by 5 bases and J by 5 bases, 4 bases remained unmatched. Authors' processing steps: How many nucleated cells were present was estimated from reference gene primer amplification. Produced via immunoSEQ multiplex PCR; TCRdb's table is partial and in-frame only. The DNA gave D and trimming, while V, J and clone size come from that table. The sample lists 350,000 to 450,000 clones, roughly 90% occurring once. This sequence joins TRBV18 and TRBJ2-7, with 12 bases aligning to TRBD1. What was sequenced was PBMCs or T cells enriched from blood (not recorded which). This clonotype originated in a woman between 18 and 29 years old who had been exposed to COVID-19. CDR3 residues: CASSAGTGGHEQYF. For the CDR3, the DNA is TGTGCCAGCTCAGCCGGGACAGGGGGCCACGAGCAGTACTTC. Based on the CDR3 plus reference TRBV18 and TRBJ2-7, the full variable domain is NAGVMQNPRHLVRRRGQEARLRCSPMKGHSHVYWYRQLPEEGLKFMVYLQKENIIDESGMPKERFSAEFPKEGPSILRIQQVVRGDSAAYFCASSAGTGGHEQYFGPGTRLTVT.